These 7 T cell receptor beta chains originate from one sample sequenced in a study of T cells in Graves' hyperthyroidism and ophthalmopathy. The source material, RNA transcripts, was used to amplify TCR beta CDR3 regions. In the first-round RT-PCR of the TCR CDR3, the HTBI primer set was used. TCRdb independently ran MiXCR on the multiplex PCR reads; one entry per CDR3 protein. The repertoire holds 500,000 to 550,000 distinct CDR3 sequences, with just under 20% as singletons. What was sequenced was blood. The receptors stem from a man aged 40-49 years with Graves' ophthalmopathy.

In its sample, this clonotype was seen many times. The chain carries TRBV28 and TRBJ1-1, with unresolved D. Trimming took 7 bases from V and 7 from J, leaving 13 bases between them. CDR1 and CDR2 from the germline V gene are MDHEN and SYDVKM. CDR3 length equals 12 residues. The CDR3 DNA reads as TGTGCCAGCAAAGAAAGCCGCGGTGAAGCTTTCTTT. Residues: CASKESRGEAFF.

This chain connects TRBV6-5 to TRBJ2-2, with 8 bases aligning to TRBD1. The V and J ends lost 4 bases and 7 bases, in that order; junction bases with no gene match: 5. In germline, CDR1 is MNHEY, CDR2 SVGAGI. This CDR3 contains 14 residues. In DNA form, the CDR3 reads TGTGCCAGCAGTTGGGGACAGGCCATCGGGGAGCTGTTTTTT. This codes for CASSWGQAIGELFF.

The chain has TRBV12-3 or TRBV12-4 and TRBJ1-5, with a possible D match to TRBD1 (5 bases). V was cut by 7 bases and J by 2 bases, with 12 bases left in between. This CDR3 has 14 residues. The CDR3 reads CASTAGYGNQPQHF. Here the CDR3 DNA reads TGTGCCAGCACCGCAGGGTATGGCAATCAGCCCCAGCATTTT.

A remark on this clonotype: At one end the junction does not follow the germline gene, possibly because of a read error. J is TRBJ2-1 and V is TRBV4-1, with 9 positions matching TRBD2. CDR1 is MGHRA, CDR2 YSYEKL, per germline. The CDR3 extends over 16 amino acids. Here the CDR3 reads CASSQVSGRSGDERFF. The CDR3 nucleotides are TGCGCCAGCAGCCAAGTCAGCGGGAGGTCGGGGGATGAGCGGTTCTTC.

This clonotype was counted many times. V is TRBV3-1 and J is TRBJ2-3; 9 bases match TRBD2. J was trimmed by 6 bases and V by 4 bases; bases with no gene match: 11. Germline CDR1 reads LGHDT; CDR2 reads YNNKEL (reference sequence). The CDR3 is 16 amino acids. This CDR3 is CASSLGSGRKLDTQYF. CDR3 sequence (DNA): TGTGCCAGCAGCCTGGGGAGCGGGAGGAAACTGGATACGCAGTATTTT.

This clonotype was observed many times. This rearrangement joins TRBV6-2 or TRBV6-3 to TRBJ1-2; 10 positions match TRBD1. CDR3 size: 17 residues. Germline V gene sequence: CDR1 MNHEY, CDR2 SVGEGT. The V and J ends lost 7 bases and 0 bases, in that order; junction bases with no gene match: 11. CDR3 bases: TGTGCCAGCACCGAAACAAGGACAGGGGGTGCTAACTATGGCTACACCTTC. Its protein is CASTETRTGGANYGYTF.

This clonotype was detected only a few times. The chain has TRBV12-3 or TRBV12-4 and TRBJ2-3; TRBD2 might be the D (6 bases). V lost 6 bases to trimming and J lost 2 bases, with 21 bases between them. CDR3 length: 17 residues. In nucleotides, the CDR3 is TGTGCCAGCAGCCCTTATGAAAGCACGGGGGTCACAGATACGCAGTATTTT. The encoded protein is CASSPYESTGVTDTQYF.